This T cell receptor (beta chain) was captured by sequencing in a study of cytomegalovirus exposure and HLA in healthy donors. After removal of 9 bases from V and 9 bases from J, the junction contained 6 bases not matched to a gene. The CDR3 is 14 residues long. CDR1 is SNHLY, CDR2 FYNNEI, per germline. Primers included in the PCR were 60 Vbeta and 13 Jbeta primers. Repertoires were generated with immunoSEQ multiplex PCR, while TCRdb's copy carries only in-frame clones and drops some. The table has approximately 110,000 clones, just under 75% seen once. Worth noting for this clone: The antigen is undetermined.

General study findings and limits: With later analysis, a missense DCLRE1C variant became linked to TCR beta V- and J-gene trimming. In a later analysis, specific HLA alleles were associated with under 20,000 TCR beta sequences at a 0.05 false discovery rate. A previous analysis found most TCR beta V segments productive roughly 87% or roughly 30% of the time.

The donors comprised healthy bone marrow donors. This chain connects TRBV2 to TRBJ2-2; the match to TRBD2 covers 14 bases. The receptor was derived from a man between 45 and 60 years old in good health and CMV-seropositive. Sequencing was done on a sample of PBMCs. This CDR3 reads CAREGTSGGRELFF. The CDR3 nucleotides are TGTGCCAGAGAGGGGACTAGCGGGGGAAGGGAGCTGTTTTTT.